Below, 5 T cell receptor beta chains from the same sample are listed, as sequenced in a study of a mutant IDH1 vaccine in newly diagnosed glioma. Time point of the sample: week 11, during vaccination. Vaccine doses each comprised 300 ug of mutant IDH1 20-mer peptide, with topical imiquimod. Assay: immunoSEQ multiplex PCR; the TCRdb copy retains only in-frame clones and omits some. The sample has about 120,000 clones; 80% are singletons. Which antigens these TCRs recognize remains unknown. Sequencing used PBMCs, obtained from a glioma patient whose treatment included an IDH1 peptide vaccine. The receptors shown here come from a man in his forties with glioma.

This clone appeared once. V gene TRBV5-4 combines with J gene TRBJ2-7, with a tentative D call TRBD2 (6 bases). The germline V gene has CDR1 SGHNT and CDR2 YYREEE (reference sequence). Trimming pared 2 bases from V and 7 bases from J, leaving 19 bases between. This CDR3 is built from 15 residues. CDR3 sequence reads: CASSLGLGPAGEQYF. DNA of the CDR3: TGTGCCAGCAGCTTAGGGTTAGGACCTGCGGGAGAGCAGTACTTC.

J is TRBJ2-2 and V is TRBV4-3; 8 nucleotides agree with TRBD1. The V gene's germline CDR1 is LGHNA and CDR2 YSLEER. The trim removed 1 base at V and 0 bases at J, leaving 4 bases unmatched. The CDR3 consists of 17 residues. The CDR3 coding sequence is TGCGCCAGCAGCCAAGCCGGGACAGGCCCGAACACCGGGGAGCTGTTTTTT. Translating gives CASSQAGTGPNTGELFF.

This clone was seen more than once but under ten times. This chain joins TRBV7-2 and TRBJ2-5, with 9 positions matching TRBD2. Germline V gives CDR1 SGHTA, CDR2 FQGNSA. The V and J ends lost 1 base and 5 bases, in that order; junction bases with no gene match: 8. The CDR3 totals 16 residues. CDR3: CASSLGRRGGSETQYF. CDR3 DNA: TGTGCCAGCAGCTTAGGGCGGCGGGGGGGCTCTGAGACCCAGTACTTC.

CDR3 in amino acids: CASRTGGDGGYTF. In DNA form, the CDR3 reads TGTGCCAGCAGGACAGGGGGCGACGGTGGCTACACCTTC. This sequence joins TRBV6-1 and TRBJ1-2; TRBD1 matches at 10 bases. In germline, CDR1 is MNHNS, CDR2 SASEGT. The CDR3 extends over 13 amino acids. V lost 6 bases, J lost 7 bases, and 5 bases stayed unmatched.

This clone was picked up a small number of times. The CDR3 bases are TGTGCCAGCAGCCCGGGGACGGCAGTCAAGCGGGAAAAACTGTTTTTT. It yields the protein CASSPGTAVKREKLFF. The chain recombines TRBV7-2 with TRBJ1-4; a possible D gene is TRBD1 (5 bases). The CDR3 contains 16 residues. V was trimmed by 5 bases and J by 8 bases, leaving 21 bases between them. Germline V lookup: CDR1 SGHTA, CDR2 FQGNSA.